This is a list of T cell receptor beta chains from one sample in a study of cytomegalovirus exposure and HLA in healthy donors. Using immunoSEQ multiplex PCR, the repertoire was profiled, and TCRdb retains in-frame clones only, with some absent. Of 150,000 to 200,000 clones in the sample, around 86% were seen once. Sample: PBMCs. These receptors were obtained from a woman aged 18-35 years in good health and CMV-seronegative. CDR3s include the opening cysteine and the closing phenylalanine or tryptophan. The D gene is left open where the match is weak. Size is omitted from some rows. Given values are once, few, many or a class for expanded clones.

CDR3nt: TGTGCCAGCAGTTTAGCCCCTCGGGGGTCCTACGAGCAGTACTTC; CDR3aa: CASSLAPRGSYEQYF; j_gene: TRBJ2-7; d_gene: NA; abundance: NA; v_gene: TRBV27
CDR3nt: TGTGCCAGCAGTTCTCCGGGACAGCAAGAGACCCAGTACTTC; CDR3aa: CASSSPGQQETQYF; j_gene: TRBJ2-5; d_gene: TRBD1; abundance: NA; v_gene: TRBV28
CDR3nt: TGTGCCAGCAGCCCTCCGGGACAGGGAAGTGGCTACACCTTC; CDR3aa: CASSPPGQGSGYTF; j_gene: TRBJ1-2; d_gene: TRBD1; abundance: once; v_gene: TRBV6-1
CDR3nt: TGTGCCAGCAGCCAACTGACAGACACAGATACGCAGTATTTT; CDR3aa: CASSQLTDTDTQYF; j_gene: TRBJ2-3; d_gene: NA; abundance: few; v_gene: TRBV5-4
CDR3nt: TGTGCCAGCAGCTTAACCCTACTCACAGATACGCAGTATTTT; CDR3aa: CASSLTLLTDTQYF; j_gene: TRBJ2-3; d_gene: NA; abundance: NA; v_gene: TRBV7-2
CDR3nt: TGTGCCAGCAGTCCTGCGGGGGGCCTTACTTACGAGCAGTACTTC; CDR3aa: CASSPAGGLTYEQYF; j_gene: TRBJ2-7; d_gene: TRBD2; abundance: once; v_gene: TRBV6-1
CDR3nt: TGTGCCAGCAGCGCCGGACAGGGGCGCAATCAGCCCCAGCATTTT; CDR3aa: CASSAGQGRNQPQHF; j_gene: TRBJ1-5; d_gene: TRBD1; abundance: NA; v_gene: TRBV9
CDR3nt: TGTGCCAGCAGTGAAGACAGTTCCACGCAGCATTTT; CDR3aa: CASSEDSSTQHF; j_gene: TRBJ1-5; d_gene: NA; abundance: NA; v_gene: TRBV2
CDR3nt: TGTGCCACTTTCCCGCCGGGTCCCACCTACGAGCAGTACTTC; CDR3aa: CATFPPGPTYEQYF; j_gene: TRBJ2-7; d_gene: NA; abundance: few; v_gene: TRBV28
CDR3nt: TGTGCCAGCAGCTTAGAAGGCCCATGGGAGCTTTCCTACAATGAGCAGTTCTTC; CDR3aa: CASSLEGPWELSYNEQFF; j_gene: TRBJ2-1; d_gene: NA; abundance: NA; v_gene: TRBV7-6
CDR3nt: TGTGCCAGCAGCTTGGGAGCGGAGCCCTACGAGCAGTACTTC; CDR3aa: CASSLGAEPYEQYF; j_gene: TRBJ2-7; d_gene: NA; abundance: NA; v_gene: TRBV13
CDR3nt: TGTGCTAGCAGCTTAGGCCTCGGCGGTTCCTACGAGCAGTACTTC; CDR3aa: CASSLGLGGSYEQYF; j_gene: TRBJ2-7; d_gene: NA; abundance: NA; v_gene: TRBV7-7
CDR3nt: TGTGCCAGCCGTAAGACAGGGTATAGCAATCAGCCCCAGCATTTT; CDR3aa: CASRKTGYSNQPQHF; j_gene: TRBJ1-5; d_gene: TRBD1; abundance: many; v_gene: TRBV6-5
CDR3nt: TGTGCCACCCTGACCGGGACTAGAGGGGCCCACAATGAGCAGTTCTTC; CDR3aa: CATLTGTRGAHNEQFF; j_gene: TRBJ2-1; d_gene: TRBD2; abundance: NA; v_gene: TRBV19
CDR3nt: TGTGCCAGCAGTCCTATTCCCCAGGGTGGTAGAGATACGCAGTATTTT; CDR3aa: CASSPIPQGGRDTQYF; j_gene: TRBJ2-3; d_gene: NA; abundance: NA; v_gene: TRBV27
CDR3nt: TGTGCCAGCAGCTTAGTGGGCGGGAGCTGGCACAATGAGCAGTTCTTC; CDR3aa: CASSLVGGSWHNEQFF; j_gene: TRBJ2-1; d_gene: TRBD2; abundance: NA; v_gene: TRBV7-2
CDR3nt: TGTGCCAGCAGCCCCCGACTATCGGACGCGAACACCGGGGAGCTGTTTTTT; CDR3aa: CASSPRLSDANTGELFF; j_gene: TRBJ2-2; d_gene: NA; abundance: NA; v_gene: TRBV11-2
CDR3nt: TGTGCCAGCAGCACCCGTGGGCTAGCGGGGACCTACGAGCAGTACTTC; CDR3aa: CASSTRGLAGTYEQYF; j_gene: TRBJ2-7; d_gene: TRBD2; abundance: NA; v_gene: TRBV13
CDR3nt: TGTGCCAGCAGTCCCGGGACTAGCGGGATTATATACACGAACACCGGGGAGCTGTTTTTT; CDR3aa: CASSPGTSGIIYTNTGELFF; j_gene: TRBJ2-2; d_gene: TRBD2; abundance: few; v_gene: TRBV27
CDR3nt: TGTGCCAGCAGTTTAACAGGGGATCAAGAGACCCAGTACTTC; CDR3aa: CASSLTGDQETQYF; j_gene: TRBJ2-5; d_gene: TRBD1; abundance: NA; v_gene: TRBV6-5
CDR3nt: TGTGCCAGCAGAGGCTTCCAGGGTAACTATGGCTACACCTTC; CDR3aa: CASRGFQGNYGYTF; j_gene: TRBJ1-2; d_gene: NA; abundance: NA; v_gene: TRBV6-1
CDR3nt: TGTGTCATCAGCTCACTGACTAGCGGGAGCGACAATGAGCAGTTCTTC; CDR3aa: CVISSLTSGSDNEQFF; j_gene: TRBJ2-1; d_gene: TRBD2; abundance: NA; v_gene: TRBV10-3
CDR3nt: TGTGCCAGCAGCACCGAAGACAGGGTGGGGGCTGAAGCTTTCTTT; CDR3aa: CASSTEDRVGAEAFF; j_gene: TRBJ1-1; d_gene: TRBD1; abundance: NA; v_gene: TRBV9
CDR3nt: TGTGCCAGCAGCCCCCGACCAGGGGGAGAGACCCAGTACTTC; CDR3aa: CASSPRPGGETQYF; j_gene: TRBJ2-5; d_gene: TRBD1; abundance: NA; v_gene: TRBV9
CDR3nt: TGTGCCAGCAGCGCTGGACAGGCTGGTTACGAGCAGTACTTC; CDR3aa: CASSAGQAGYEQYF; j_gene: TRBJ2-7; d_gene: TRBD1; abundance: NA; v_gene: TRBV9
CDR3nt: TGTGCCAGCAGCTCGACGGGACTAGCGGGAGTGGTAGATACGCAGTATTTT; CDR3aa: CASSSTGLAGVVDTQYF; j_gene: TRBJ2-3; d_gene: TRBD2; abundance: NA; v_gene: TRBV11-3
CDR3nt: TGCGCCAGCAGCCAAGTTAGGTGGCAGGATGGTATCTACGAGCAGTACTTC; CDR3aa: CASSQVRWQDGIYEQYF; j_gene: TRBJ2-7; d_gene: NA; abundance: NA; v_gene: TRBV4-1
CDR3nt: TGTGCCAGCAGTGTTGGACAGGTACCTACCTACGAGCAGTACTTC; CDR3aa: CASSVGQVPTYEQYF; j_gene: TRBJ2-7; d_gene: TRBD1; abundance: NA; v_gene: TRBV7-8
CDR3nt: TGCGCCAGCAGCTCCGGAGGGACAGGGGGCTTCACTGAAGCTTTCTTT; CDR3aa: CASSSGGTGGFTEAFF; j_gene: TRBJ1-1; d_gene: TRBD1; abundance: NA; v_gene: TRBV5-1
CDR3nt: TGTGCCAGCAGCTTGGGACAGGCCCTGGGCGGGGAGCTGTTTTTT; CDR3aa: CASSLGQALGGELFF; j_gene: TRBJ2-2; d_gene: TRBD1; abundance: NA; v_gene: TRBV7-9
CDR3nt: TGTGCCAGCAGCTCCTGGGGCGCAGGGGGCCTAAAGCACTTT; CDR3aa: CASSSWGAGGLKHF; j_gene: TRBJ1-1; d_gene: TRBD1; abundance: NA; v_gene: TRBV5-4
CDR3nt: TGTGCCAGCAGCCAAGGGGTAGCGGCGGCTCGGGAGCAGTACTTC; CDR3aa: CASSQGVAAAREQYF; j_gene: TRBJ2-7; d_gene: NA; abundance: NA; v_gene: TRBV4-2
CDR3nt: TGTGCCAGCTCGCCCCCCGGGTTATCTAACTATGGCTACACCTTC; CDR3aa: CASSPPGLSNYGYTF; j_gene: TRBJ1-2; d_gene: NA; abundance: NA; v_gene: TRBV18
CDR3nt: TGTGCCAGCAGCTCCACTAGCGGGAGACCCACCTACGAGCAGTACTTC; CDR3aa: CASSSTSGRPTYEQYF; j_gene: TRBJ2-7; d_gene: TRBD2; abundance: NA; v_gene: TRBV5-4
CDR3nt: TGTGCCAGCAGAGACCAGGGGATGGCTAATGAAAAACTGTTTTTT; CDR3aa: CASRDQGMANEKLFF; j_gene: TRBJ1-4; d_gene: NA; abundance: NA; v_gene: TRBV2
CDR3nt: TGTGCCAGCAGCTTAGCTGCCCGGGGCGGGATACCCCTAGGGGAGCAGTACTTC; CDR3aa: CASSLAARGGIPLGEQYF; j_gene: TRBJ2-7; d_gene: NA; abundance: NA; v_gene: TRBV7-6
CDR3nt: TGCGCCAGCAGCCTGTCCACGGGATCCACGCAGTATTTT; CDR3aa: CASSLSTGSTQYF; j_gene: TRBJ2-3; d_gene: NA; abundance: NA; v_gene: TRBV4-1
CDR3nt: TGTGCCAGCAGCACGTACGCAGGGGAAGGAACAGATACGCAGTATTTT; CDR3aa: CASSTYAGEGTDTQYF; j_gene: TRBJ2-3; d_gene: NA; abundance: NA; v_gene: TRBV9
CDR3nt: TGCGCCAGCAGCTCGGGGGGACTAGCGGGGCCGCGGAGCGAGCAGTACTTC; CDR3aa: CASSSGGLAGPRSEQYF; j_gene: TRBJ2-7; d_gene: TRBD2; abundance: NA; v_gene: TRBV5-1
CDR3nt: TGTGCCTGGATTCGGACTAGCGGGTCCAATGAGCAGTTCTTC; CDR3aa: CAWIRTSGSNEQFF; j_gene: TRBJ2-1; d_gene: TRBD2; abundance: once; v_gene: TRBV30
CDR3nt: TGTGCCAGCAGTTTTTCCTTTAGCGGGGATACGCAGTATTTT; CDR3aa: CASSFSFSGDTQYF; j_gene: TRBJ2-3; d_gene: TRBD2; abundance: NA; v_gene: TRBV27
CDR3nt: TGCGCCAGCGGGACAGGGAATTCTGGAAACACCATATATTTT; CDR3aa: CASGTGNSGNTIYF; j_gene: TRBJ1-3; d_gene: TRBD1; abundance: NA; v_gene: TRBV5-1
CDR3nt: TGTGCCAGCACTCGACTAGAGCACAATGAGCAGTTCTTC; CDR3aa: CASTRLEHNEQFF; j_gene: TRBJ2-1; d_gene: NA; abundance: NA; v_gene: TRBV7-8
CDR3nt: TGTGCCAGCAGCTTGGGGAACGGGGGGAGGGCAGATACGCAGTATTTT; CDR3aa: CASSLGNGGRADTQYF; j_gene: TRBJ2-3; d_gene: TRBD2; abundance: NA; v_gene: TRBV5-4
CDR3nt: TGTGCCAGCAGCTTATACCTAGCGGGAGCAGATACGCAGTATTTT; CDR3aa: CASSLYLAGADTQYF; j_gene: TRBJ2-3; d_gene: TRBD2; abundance: NA; v_gene: TRBV7-9
CDR3nt: TGTGCCAGCAGTCCCGGGACAGGGACCTACAATGAGCAGTTCTTC; CDR3aa: CASSPGTGTYNEQFF; j_gene: TRBJ2-1; d_gene: TRBD1; abundance: NA; v_gene: TRBV28
CDR3nt: TGCGCCAGCAGGGAGGGAAAAAGTAGGGGTGCAACTAATGAAAAACTGTTTTTT; CDR3aa: CASREGKSRGATNEKLFF; j_gene: TRBJ1-4; d_gene: NA; abundance: NA; v_gene: TRBV5-1
CDR3nt: TGTGCCATCAGTGGGTCCCATAGCGGGAACTACGAGCAGTACTTC; CDR3aa: CAISGSHSGNYEQYF; j_gene: TRBJ2-7; d_gene: TRBD2; abundance: NA; v_gene: TRBV10-3
CDR3nt: TGCGCCAGCAGTGCGGGGGGGACCACAGATACGCAGTATTTT; CDR3aa: CASSAGGTTDTQYF; j_gene: TRBJ2-3; d_gene: TRBD2; abundance: NA; v_gene: TRBV5-1
CDR3nt: TGTGCCAGCAGGAGAGAGACCCAGTACTTC; CDR3aa: CASRRETQYF; j_gene: TRBJ2-5; d_gene: NA; abundance: NA; v_gene: TRBV6-5
CDR3nt: TGTGCCAGCAGCGACAGCTCCCAAGAGACCCAGTACTTC; CDR3aa: CASSDSSQETQYF; j_gene: TRBJ2-5; d_gene: NA; abundance: NA; v_gene: TRBV28
CDR3nt: TGCAGCGTTCCTCGACAGGACACTGAAGCTTTCTTT; CDR3aa: CSVPRQDTEAFF; j_gene: TRBJ1-1; d_gene: NA; abundance: NA; v_gene: TRBV29-1
CDR3nt: TGTGCCAGCGCCTCGGTCTCTGGGGCCAACGTCCTGACTTTC; CDR3aa: CASASVSGANVLTF; j_gene: TRBJ2-6; d_gene: NA; abundance: few; v_gene: TRBV7-6
CDR3nt: TGTGCCAGCAGCATCCCGGGAGCGGGCGAGCAGTACTTC; CDR3aa: CASSIPGAGEQYF; j_gene: TRBJ2-7; d_gene: NA; abundance: NA; v_gene: TRBV5-5
CDR3nt: TGTGCCAGCAGCCCCGGGACAGGGATTGGAAACACCATATATTTT; CDR3aa: CASSPGTGIGNTIYF; j_gene: TRBJ1-3; d_gene: TRBD1; abundance: NA; v_gene: TRBV7-2
CDR3nt: TGCAGCGTTGCCGGGACAGCTGGAAACACCATATATTTT; CDR3aa: CSVAGTAGNTIYF; j_gene: TRBJ1-3; d_gene: TRBD1; abundance: NA; v_gene: TRBV29-1
CDR3nt: TGTGCCTGGTGGACTAGCCACAATGAGCAGTTCTTC; CDR3aa: CAWWTSHNEQFF; j_gene: TRBJ2-1; d_gene: TRBD2; abundance: NA; v_gene: TRBV30
CDR3nt: TGTGCCAGCAGTTACTCCCGGGAGGGCGGTAATGAGCAGTTCTTC; CDR3aa: CASSYSREGGNEQFF; j_gene: TRBJ2-1; d_gene: TRBD2; abundance: NA; v_gene: TRBV6-5